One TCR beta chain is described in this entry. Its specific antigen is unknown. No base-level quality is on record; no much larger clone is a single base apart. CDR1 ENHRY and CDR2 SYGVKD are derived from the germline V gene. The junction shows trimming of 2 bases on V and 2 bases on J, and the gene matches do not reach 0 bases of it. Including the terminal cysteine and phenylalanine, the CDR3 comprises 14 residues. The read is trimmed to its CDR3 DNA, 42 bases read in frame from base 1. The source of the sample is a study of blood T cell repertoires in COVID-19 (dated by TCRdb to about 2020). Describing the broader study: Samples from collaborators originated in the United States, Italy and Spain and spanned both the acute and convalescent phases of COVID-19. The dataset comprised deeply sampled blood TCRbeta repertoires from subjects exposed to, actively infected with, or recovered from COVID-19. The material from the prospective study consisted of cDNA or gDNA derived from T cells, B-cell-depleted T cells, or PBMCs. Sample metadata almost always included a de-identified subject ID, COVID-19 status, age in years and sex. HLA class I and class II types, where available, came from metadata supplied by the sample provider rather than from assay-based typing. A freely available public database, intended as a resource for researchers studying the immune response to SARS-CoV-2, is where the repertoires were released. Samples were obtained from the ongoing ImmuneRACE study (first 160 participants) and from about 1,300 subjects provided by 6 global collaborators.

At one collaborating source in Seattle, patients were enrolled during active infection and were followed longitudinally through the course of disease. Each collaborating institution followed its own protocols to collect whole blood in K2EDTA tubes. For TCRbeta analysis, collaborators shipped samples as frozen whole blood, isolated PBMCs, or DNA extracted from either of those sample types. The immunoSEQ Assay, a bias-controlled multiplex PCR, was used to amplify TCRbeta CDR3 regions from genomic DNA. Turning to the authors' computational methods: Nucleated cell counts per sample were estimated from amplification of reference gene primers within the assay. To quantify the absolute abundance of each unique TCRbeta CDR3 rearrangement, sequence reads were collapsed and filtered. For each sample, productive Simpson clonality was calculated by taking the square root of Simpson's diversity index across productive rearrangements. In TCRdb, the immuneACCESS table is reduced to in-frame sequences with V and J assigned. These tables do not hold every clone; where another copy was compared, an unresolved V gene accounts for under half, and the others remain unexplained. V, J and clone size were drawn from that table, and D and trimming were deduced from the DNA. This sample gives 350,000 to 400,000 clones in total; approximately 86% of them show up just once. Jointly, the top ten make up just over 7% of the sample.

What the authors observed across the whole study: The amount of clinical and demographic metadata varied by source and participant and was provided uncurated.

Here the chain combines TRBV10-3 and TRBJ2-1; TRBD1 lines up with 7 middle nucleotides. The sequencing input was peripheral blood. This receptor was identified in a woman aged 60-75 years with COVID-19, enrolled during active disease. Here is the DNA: TGTGCCATCAGTGAGAGGGGGCCCTACAATGAGCAGTTCTTC. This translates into CAISERGPYNEQFF.